The clone carrying this T cell receptor (beta chain) was counted a few times. The antigen remains unidentified. V was cut by 4 bases and J by 7 bases, with 11 bases left in between. The length of the CDR3 is 13 residues. Germline V gives CDR1 SNHLY, CDR2 FYNNEI. This sample was included in a study of long-term antiretroviral therapy in people with HIV. Sequencing used immunoSEQ v3.0 at survey level. The protocol was immunoSEQ multiplex PCR, while the TCRdb copy is restricted to in-frame clones and leaves out a portion. The sample carries about 23,000 clones, 80% to 85% recorded once. Points from the study as a whole: Viral resistance, ART adherence and therapy changes all lacked available data. Controls exceeded HIV repertoires in CDR3 length range. Older ART regimens may have been in use when blood was drawn between the mid-2000s and the late 2010s.

The rearrangement links TRBV2 to TRBJ2-1; D call uncertain. This sample comprised unsorted PBMCs, obtained about 4.3 years after starting antiretroviral therapy. The source is a man aged 25-40 years with HIV. The CDR3 region has the DNA TGTGCCAGCAGTGTCGACATGGAGAATGAGCAGTTCTTC. It yields the protein CASSVDMENEQFF.